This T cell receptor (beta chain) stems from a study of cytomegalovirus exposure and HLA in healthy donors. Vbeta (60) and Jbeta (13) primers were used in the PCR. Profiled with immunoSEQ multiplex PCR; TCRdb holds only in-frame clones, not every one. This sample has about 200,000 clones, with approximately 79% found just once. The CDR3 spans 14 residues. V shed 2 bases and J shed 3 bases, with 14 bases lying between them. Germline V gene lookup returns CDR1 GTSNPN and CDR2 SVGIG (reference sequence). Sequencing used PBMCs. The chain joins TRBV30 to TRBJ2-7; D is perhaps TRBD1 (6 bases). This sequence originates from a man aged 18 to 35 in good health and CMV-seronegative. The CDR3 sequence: CAWSRQDLIYEQYF. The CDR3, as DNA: TGTGCCTGGAGTAGACAGGACCTAATCTACGAGCAGTACTTC. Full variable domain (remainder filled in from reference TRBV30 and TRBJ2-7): SQTIHQWPATLVQPVGSPLSLECTVEGTSNPNLYWYRQAAGRGLQLLFYSVGIGQISSEVPQNLSASRPQDRQFILSSKKLLLSDSGFYLCAWSRQDLIYEQYFGPGTRLTVT.